Listed here are 15 T cell receptor beta chains from one sample, sequenced in a study of PD-L1 blockade in urothelial cancer. Here immunoSEQ multiplex PCR was the method, and the copy in TCRdb shows in-frame clones only, minus some. The table includes roughly 120,000 clones, around 93% detected once. Time point reported: peripheral blood 6 weeks after treatment start. Sequencing used PBMCs, obtained around atezolizumab (anti-PD-L1) treatment. These receptors originate from a man aged 55 to 70 with urothelial cancer.

This clone has more than one count but fewer than ten. The chain combines TRBV5-6 with TRBJ1-1; 9 bases match TRBD1. CDR3 length: 15 residues. The trim removed 5 bases at V and 2 bases at J, leaving 7 bases unmatched. Germline CDR1 reads SGHDT; CDR2 reads YYEEEE. The DNA for the CDR3 is TGTGCCAGCAGAAACAGGGGGCCTTCAAACACTGAAGCTTTCTTT. Its translation is CASRNRGPSNTEAFF.

The chain recombines TRBV27 with TRBJ1-6, with D unclear. The CDR3 totals 15 residues. Germline CDR1 reads MNHEY; CDR2 reads SMNVEV (reference sequence). V lost 5 bases to trimming and J lost 1 base, with 9 bases between them. CDR3 DNA: TGTGCCAGCAGTGGAGGGATATCCTATAATTCACCCCTCCACTTT. Its translation: CASSGGISYNSPLHF.

The chain is built from TRBV7-9 and TRBJ1-4; 11 bases are shared with TRBD1. The CDR3 has 14 residues. Trimming cost V 6 bases and J 10 bases; bases outside gene matches: 7. Germline V gene sequence: CDR1 SEHNR, CDR2 FQNEAQ (reference sequence). The CDR3 DNA reads TGTGCCAGCAGAGCCGGGACAGGGGGACGAAAACTGTTTTTT. Translating gives CASRAGTGGRKLFF.

The rearrangement links TRBV7-2 to TRBJ1-3; TRBD1 might be the D (5 bases). CDR1 and CDR2 (germline): SGHTA, FQGNSA. This CDR3 has 15 residues. Between the trimmed V and J ends, which lost 0 bases and 6 bases, there was a span of 12 bases. The CDR3 region is CASSLASTAANTIYF. CDR3 sequence (DNA): TGTGCCAGCAGCTTAGCCTCGACAGCTGCAAACACCATATATTTT.

V is TRBV7-2 and J is TRBJ1-2; TRBD1 agrees at 7 bases. The germline V gene has CDR1 SGHTA and CDR2 FQGNSA. V trimming: 5 bases; J trimming: 5 bases; junction bases outside the gene matches: 5. The CDR3 length is 13 residues. In DNA, the CDR3 is TGTGCCAGCAGCCCAGACAGGGATTATGGCTACACCTTC. It specifies CASSPDRDYGYTF.

DNA for the CDR3: TGTGCCAGCAGCTCTGGGAGGGGGGACACTGAAGCTTTCTTT. Its translation is CASSSGRGDTEAFF. The chain has TRBV4-2 and TRBJ1-1; weak D call: TRBD1 (6 bases). Deletions cut 5 bases from V and 3 bases from J, with 13 bases between. Germline V gives CDR1 LGHNA, CDR2 YNFKEQ. The CDR3 runs to 14 residues.

The V and J genes are TRBV6-5 and TRBJ2-3; D possibly corresponds to TRBD2 (7 bases). The germline CDR1 and CDR2 sequences are MNHEY and SVGAGI. Trimming stripped 6 bases from V and 4 bases from J, with 17 bases between. The CDR3 extends over 15 amino acids. Here the CDR3 reads CASSHTGGGSDTQYF. The CDR3 DNA reads as TGTGCCAGCAGCCACACGGGCGGGGGCTCAGATACGCAGTATTTT.

J is TRBJ1-1 and V is TRBV5-1; the D gene is possibly TRBD1 (6 bases). There are 13 residues in the CDR3. Germline V CDR1 and CDR2: SGHRS, YFSETQ. V was clipped by 2 bases and J by 5 bases, with 10 bases between them. CDR3 nucleotides: TGCGCCAGCAGCTTCGGGGGGCGGACTGAAGCTTTCTTT. This gives the protein CASSFGGRTEAFF.

The V gene is TRBV19, the J gene TRBJ2-5; D is possibly TRBD2 (7 bases). The germline CDR1 and CDR2 sequences are LNHDA and SQIVND (reference sequence). The CDR3 runs to 17 residues. V lost 5 bases and J lost 4, with 23 bases in between. The CDR3 region is CASSSHRRGAQGETQYF. CDR3 bases: TGTGCCAGTAGTTCCCATCGCCGGGGGGCGCAGGGAGAGACCCAGTACTTC.

The genes are TRBV5-1 and TRBJ2-3, with 11 bases that match TRBD2. Germline CDR1 SGHRS, CDR2 YFSETQ. The V segment lost 7 bases and the J segment 4 bases; nucleotides outside the gene matches: 8. The CDR3 has 15 residues. In DNA form, the CDR3 reads TGCGCCAGCTCGTTAGCGGGGGGGCCGGCAGATACGCAGTATTTT. Its protein is CASSLAGGPADTQYF.

The chain links TRBV11-2 to TRBJ2-7, with 11 bases aligning to TRBD2. There are 19 residues in the CDR3. Unmatched junction bases numbered 12, after V lost 0 bases and J lost 2 bases. CDR1 and CDR2 from the germline V gene are SGHAT and FQNNGV. This CDR3 is CASSLDLTSGRIVPYEQYF. The CDR3 bases are TGTGCCAGCAGCTTAGATCTAACTAGCGGGAGAATAGTCCCCTACGAGCAGTACTTC.

The genes are TRBV19 and TRBJ2-1, with 8 bases fitting TRBD2. Germline-derived CDR1 and CDR2 are LNHDA and SQIVND (reference sequence). This CDR3 spans 15 amino acids. The junction had 8 bases not matched to a gene; V was cut back by 3 bases and J by 7 bases. The CDR3 loop reads CASSMRGASGNEQFF. CDR3 sequence (DNA): TGTGCCAGTAGTATGCGGGGGGCATCGGGGAATGAGCAGTTCTTC.

V is TRBV9 and J is TRBJ2-5; a possible D gene is TRBD2 (6 bases). Per the germline V gene, CDR1 is SGDLS and CDR2 is YYNGEE. V was shortened by 0 bases and J by 5 bases, with 14 bases between the two germline ends. The CDR3 is 15 amino acids. CDR3 sequence (DNA): TGTGCCAGCAGCGTAGGTAATAGGGCGGGGGAGACCCAGTACTTC. It codes for CASSVGNRAGETQYF.

The rearrangement links TRBV10-3 to TRBJ1-1; D is possibly TRBD1 (5 bases). CDR3 length: 12 amino acids. The germline V gene has CDR1 ENHRY and CDR2 SYGVKD. The V end lost 6 bases, the J end lost 5 bases, and 10 bases lay between the germline ends. CDR3 DNA: TGTGCCATCAGCGCAGGGCGGACTGAAGCTTTCTTT. Its protein is CAISAGRTEAFF.

This clone was detected only once. CDR3 protein: CASSLMLASEQYF. CDR3 nucleotide sequence: TGTGCCAGCAGCTTAATGCTGGCCTCCGAGCAGTACTTC. The gene calls are TRBV7-3 and TRBJ2-7; no firm D call. CDR1 and CDR2 (germline): SGHTA, FQGTGA. The CDR3 runs 13 residues. V lost 1 base, J lost 6 bases, and 10 bases lay in between.